Below are 24 T cell receptor beta chains sequenced from a single sample in a study of blood T cell repertoires in COVID-19. Data came from immunoSEQ multiplex PCR; TCRdb stores just in-frame clones and leaves some out. The data contain 200,000 or so clones, approximately 92% of them singletons. The sequenced sample consisted of PBMCs or T cells enriched from blood (not recorded which). The receptors stem from a woman aged 18-29 years in a cohort exposed to, infected with or recovered from COVID-19 (not recorded which).

The V gene is TRBV28, the J gene TRBJ1-1; D uncertain. With 10 bases removed from V and 1 base from J, the gap between germline ends came to 10 bases. CDR1 is MDHEN and CDR2 is SYDVKM in the germline V gene. CDR3 length: 12 amino acids. This CDR3 reads CATRGQNTEAFF. CDR3 in DNA: TGTGCCACCCGAGGCCAGAACACTGAAGCTTTCTTT.

This chain links TRBV5-1 with TRBJ1-1, with 8 bases matching TRBD1. CDR1 SGHRS and CDR2 YFSETQ come from the germline V gene. The CDR3 sequence is 16 residues long. V trimming: 5 bases; J trimming: 0 bases; junction bases outside the gene matches: 9. The CDR3 protein is CASREGQGLLNTEAFF. The CDR3 DNA reads TGCGCCAGCAGGGAAGGACAGGGCCTTTTGAACACTGAAGCTTTCTTT.

In regard to this clone: Other nucleotide sequences in the sample specify the same CDR3. The rearrangement uses TRBV6-1 and TRBJ1-2, with D possibly matching TRBD1 (5 bases). The V end was cut by 1 base, the J end by 5 bases, with 11 bases between. This CDR3 spans 14 amino acids. Per the germline V gene, CDR1 is MNHNS and CDR2 is SASEGT. The CDR3 DNA reads as TGTGCCAGCAGTGAAGAGCAGGGTGTGTATGGCTACACCTTC. This translates into CASSEEQGVYGYTF.

The rearrangement joins TRBV18 to TRBJ2-1; D is possibly TRBD2 (7 bases). The CDR3 totals 15 residues. Germline V gene sequence: CDR1 KGHSH, CDR2 LQKENI. Between the trimmed V and J ends, which lost 3 bases and 8 bases, there was a span of 17 bases. This CDR3 reads CASSPLGGRGDEQFF. The CDR3 bases are TGTGCCAGCTCACCCCTCGGGGGGCGGGGCGATGAGCAGTTCTTC.

J is TRBJ2-2 and V is TRBV5-1, with D tentatively TRBD1 (7 bases). Germline V gene lookup returns CDR1 SGHRS and CDR2 YFSETQ. V shed 3 bases and J shed 5 bases, with 14 bases lying between them. CDR3 length: 15 residues. The DNA for the CDR3 is TGCGCCAGCAGCTCCGACAGGGCGGGGACCGGGGAGCTGTTTTTT. It encodes CASSSDRAGTGELFF.

In its sample, this clone was seen once. The V and J genes are TRBV5-8 and TRBJ1-1; D not certain. This CDR3 comprises 14 residues. Per the germline V gene, CDR1 is SGHTS and CDR2 is YDEGEE. V shed 0 bases and J shed 4 bases, with 10 bases lying between them. The CDR3 spells CASSLDTTSTEAFF. CDR3 coding DNA: TGTGCCAGCAGCTTGGACACCACCTCCACTGAAGCTTTCTTT.

This clone has more than one count but fewer than ten. The chain employs TRBV21-1 and TRBJ2-5; the table's D call of TRBD2 was not tested on the DNA. TRBV21-1 is labeled a pseudogene. This CDR3 is 15 amino acids long. The CDR3 DNA follows: TGTGCCAGCAGCAAGAATTTGAGAGACCAAGAGACCCAGTACTTC. Encoded protein: CASSKNLRDQETQYF.

This clone was seen just once. The chain combines TRBV28 with TRBJ2-1; 10 bases agree with TRBD2. After removal of 6 bases from V and 6 bases from J, the junction contained 11 bases not matched to a gene. Germline values: CDR1 MDHEN, CDR2 SYDVKM. This CDR3 region has 16 residues. The CDR3 loop is CASSLHLAGGFNEQFF. CDR3 in DNA: TGTGCCAGCAGCTTGCACTTAGCGGGGGGCTTCAATGAGCAGTTCTTC.

The chain links TRBV6-1 to TRBJ1-6, with TRBD1 matching 8 bases. The CDR3 sequence is 15 residues long. V was clipped by 2 bases and J by 7 bases; unmatched bases: 4. Germline CDR1 reads MNHNS; CDR2 reads SASEGT. The CDR3 nucleotides read TGTGCCAGCAGTGAATATGGGGACAGGAATTCACCCCTCCACTTT. It is translated as CASSEYGDRNSPLHF.

This rearrangement joins TRBV5-1 to TRBJ1-6; 9 bases align to TRBD1. This CDR3 is built from 18 residues. Per the germline V gene, CDR1 is SGHRS and CDR2 is YFSETQ. Trimming removed 0 bases from V and 0 bases from J; junction bases left unmatched: 4. The CDR3 region is CASSLGLDRGSYNSPLHF. The CDR3 DNA is TGCGCCAGCAGCTTGGGTCTGGACAGGGGCTCCTATAATTCACCCCTCCACTTT.

The J gene is TRBJ1-2, the V gene TRBV5-4, with a possible D match to TRBD1 (6 bases). The CDR3 loop spans 16 amino acids. Between the trimmed V and J ends, which lost 1 base and 8 bases, there was a span of 21 bases. CDR1 is SGHNT, CDR2 YYREEE, per germline (reference sequence). The CDR3 sequence is CASSLNRDTLEIGYTF. The CDR3 nucleotides are TGTGCCAGCAGCTTGAATCGGGACACCCTAGAGATCGGCTACACCTTC. Supplemented by reference TRBV5-4 and TRBJ1-2, the full variable domain reads ETGVTQSPTHLIKTRGQQVTLRCSSQSGHNTVSWYQQALGQGPQFIFQYYREEENGRGNFPPRFSGLQFPNYSSELNVNALELDDSALYLCASSLNRDTLEIGYTFGSGTRLTVV.

This clone occurred once. The rearrangement joins TRBV28 to TRBJ1-1; D might be TRBD1 (5 bases). Looked up from germline, CDR1 is MDHEN and CDR2 is SYDVKM. Trimming left V 5 bases short and J 0 bases short, with 16 bases between. CDR3 length: 16 residues. CDR3 sequence (DNA): TGTGCCAGCAGTCCGGCGCCGAGACAGCTGAACACTGAAGCTTTCTTT. This sequence encodes CASSPAPRQLNTEAFF.

This clone showed up just a few times. This chain joins TRBV5-1 and TRBJ2-1; the match to TRBD1 covers 10 bases. Germline CDR1 and CDR2: SGHRS and YFSETQ. V gave up 0 bases and J gave up 7 bases; unmatched junction bases: 7. The CDR3 runs 16 residues. CDR3 DNA: TGCGCCAGCAGCTTGGCCGAAGGACAGGGGGTTAATGAGCAGTTCTTC. Translating it yields CASSLAEGQGVNEQFF.

The chain couples TRBV28 to TRBJ1-5; 8 nucleotides line up with TRBD1. V dropped 3 bases and J dropped 6; count of bases not matched to a gene: 10. CDR1 and CDR2 from the germline V gene are MDHEN and SYDVKM. This CDR3 spans 16 amino acids. The CDR3 is CASSLLGQGSVQPQHF. DNA of the CDR3: TGTGCCAGCAGTTTGCTCGGACAGGGAAGTGTTCAGCCCCAGCATTTT. Using reference TRBV28 and TRBJ1-5 for the parts outside the CDR3, the full variable domain is DVKVTQSSRYLVKRTGEKVFLECVQDMDHENMFWYRQDPGLGLRLIYFSYDVKMKEKGDIPEGYSVSREKKERFSLILESASTNQTSMYLCASSLLGQGSVQPQHFGDGTRLSIL.

This chain links TRBV28 with TRBJ1-1; D gene ambiguous. Between the trimmed V and J ends, which lost 7 bases and 8 bases, there was a span of 11 bases. Germline lookup yields CDR1 MDHEN and CDR2 SYDVKM. This CDR3 has 11 residues. CDR3 sequence (DNA): TGTGCCAGCAAAGGACTTCGGGAAGCTTTCTTT. Translation: CASKGLREAFF.

V and J are TRBV9 and TRBJ2-1; the D gene is possibly TRBD1 (5 bases). Trimming removed 4 bases at V and 2 bases at J, with 7 bases between. The CDR3 has 13 amino acids. CDR1 and CDR2 (germline): SGDLS, YYNGEE. Here the CDR3 reads CASSTGPYNEQFF. The CDR3 nucleotides read TGTGCCAGCAGCACAGGCCCCTACAATGAGCAGTTCTTC.

The V gene is TRBV7-8, the J gene TRBJ1-2; 11 nucleotides align to TRBD1. The V gene's germline CDR1 is SGHVS and CDR2 FQNEAQ. Trimming cost V 0 bases and J 4 bases; bases outside gene matches: 13. This CDR3 contains 19 residues. The CDR3 nucleotides read TGTGCCAGCAGCTTAGCGCGGACCGGACAGGGGGCAGGAAGCTATGGCTACACCTTC. The encoded protein is CASSLARTGQGAGSYGYTF.

The V and J genes are TRBV18 and TRBJ1-6; 8 nucleotides match TRBD1. CDR3 length: 16 amino acids. Germline V gene lookup returns CDR1 KGHSH and CDR2 LQKENI. The V and J ends lost 2 bases and 5 bases, in that order; junction bases with no gene match: 5. CDR3 amino acids: CASSPSSGGNNSPLHF. CDR3 nucleotides: TGTGCCAGCTCACCAAGCTCAGGGGGCAATAATTCACCCCTCCACTTT.

V and J are TRBV11-2 and TRBJ2-7; D call uncertain. With 1 base removed from V and 2 bases from J, the gap between germline ends came to 12 bases. This CDR3 region has 15 residues. CDR1 is SGHAT and CDR2 is FQNNGV in the germline V gene. The CDR3 DNA is TGTGCCAGCAGCTTAGCTAGGCAAACTACCTACGAGCAGTACTTC. Its protein product is CASSLARQTTYEQYF.

This clone has just one count. V usage is TRBV20-1 and J usage is TRBJ1-2, with 7 bases aligning to TRBD1. The CDR3 extends over 15 amino acids. Germline loops: CDR1 DFQATT, CDR2 SNEGSKA (reference sequence). The J segment lost 4 bases and the V segment lost 3 bases, leaving 11 bases of the junction unmatched. The CDR3, as DNA: TGCAGTGCTAGTATAAGTGGCAGGGGGAGCTATGGCTACACCTTC. Amino acid sequence: CSASISGRGSYGYTF.

This rearrangement joins TRBV6-5 to TRBJ2-7, with D possibly being TRBD2 (6 bases). Germline-derived CDR1 and CDR2 are MNHEY and SVGAGI. Trimming stripped 2 bases from V and 3 bases from J, with 14 bases between. The length of the CDR3 is 15 residues. The CDR3 protein is CASSYGGSGIYEQYF. For the CDR3, the DNA is TGTGCCAGCAGTTACGGGGGGAGCGGAATCTACGAGCAGTACTTC.

V usage is TRBV11-3 and J usage is TRBJ2-1; 11 bases match TRBD2. The CDR3 totals 16 residues. Germline V gene data show CDR1 as SGHNT and CDR2 as YENEEA. V trimming: 4 bases; J trimming: 4 bases; junction bases outside the gene matches: 6. CDR3 coding DNA: TGTGCCAGCAGCTCCTCGCTAGCGGGAGGATACAATGAGCAGTTCTTC. Translating gives CASSSSLAGGYNEQFF.

V is TRBV6-1 and J is TRBJ1-3, with D possibly TRBD1 on 6 matching bases. The ends were cut back, 2 bases at V and 0 bases at J, with 11 bases in the middle. Per the germline V gene, CDR1 is MNHNS and CDR2 is SASEGT. The CDR3 length is 16 residues. CDR3 in DNA: TGTGCCAGCAGTGAAAAACAGGGCCCCTCTGGAAACACCATATATTTT. As protein: CASSEKQGPSGNTIYF.

The V call is TRBV6-5, the J call TRBJ2-3; a possible D gene is TRBD2 (5 bases). The CDR3 has 12 amino acids. Trimming pared 10 bases from V and 4 bases from J, leaving 12 bases between. CDR1 is MNHEY and CDR2 is SVGAGI in the germline V gene. CDR3 DNA: TGTGCCACAACGGGGTTCCCAGATACGCAGTATTTT. Translation: CATTGFPDTQYF.